Given below is one TCR beta chain in context. Distinct nucleotide sequences in the sample also encode this CDR3. These data originate in a study of shared clonotypes between healthy human individuals. CDR3 length: 13 residues. Germline lookup yields CDR1 SGHRS and CDR2 YFSETQ. J lost 4 bases, V lost 3 bases, and 4 bases had no gene match. Measured with immunoSEQ multiplex PCR; TCRdb has only the in-frame clones, and not every one. The sample holds some 1.5 million clones; 95% to 99% are singletons and the top ten take about 0.45%. This receptor was obtained from a man in his thirties or forties in good health. Source material: naive CD4+ T cells sorted from blood. Subset in this sample: CD45RA+ positively selected. The V and J genes are TRBV5-1 and TRBJ2-7; 7 bases match TRBD1. The CDR3 sequence is CASSSGQTYEQYF. DNA of the CDR3: TGCGCCAGCAGCTCGGGACAGACGTACGAGCAGTACTTC.